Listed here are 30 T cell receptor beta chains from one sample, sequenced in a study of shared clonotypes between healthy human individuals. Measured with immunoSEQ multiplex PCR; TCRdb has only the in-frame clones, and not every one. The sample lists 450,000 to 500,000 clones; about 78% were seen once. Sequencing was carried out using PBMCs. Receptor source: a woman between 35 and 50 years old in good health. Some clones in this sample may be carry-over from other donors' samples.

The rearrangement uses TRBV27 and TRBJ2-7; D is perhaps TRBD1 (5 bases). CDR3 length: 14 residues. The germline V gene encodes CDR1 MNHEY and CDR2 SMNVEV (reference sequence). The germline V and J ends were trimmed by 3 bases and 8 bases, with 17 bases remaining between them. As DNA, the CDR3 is TGTGCCAGCAGTTTCACAGGCTTTGGGATGCAGCAGTACTTC. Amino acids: CASSFTGFGMQQYF.

The CDR3 nucleotides are TGTGCCAGCAGCCCCGACCGGGACAGTCGGGCTTTCTTT. Its protein product is CASSPDRDSRAFF. The J gene is TRBJ1-1, the V gene TRBV5-4; 7 nucleotides align to TRBD1. Germline loops: CDR1 SGHNT, CDR2 YYREEE (reference sequence). The V segment lost 4 bases and the J segment 11 bases; nucleotides outside the gene matches: 11. CDR3 size: 13 residues.

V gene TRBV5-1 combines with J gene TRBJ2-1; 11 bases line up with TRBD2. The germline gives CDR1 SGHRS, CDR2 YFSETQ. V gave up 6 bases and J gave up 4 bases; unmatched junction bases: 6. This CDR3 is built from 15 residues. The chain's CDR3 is CASMTSGTQYNEQFF. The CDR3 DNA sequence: TGCGCCAGCATGACTAGCGGGACCCAATACAATGAGCAGTTCTTC.

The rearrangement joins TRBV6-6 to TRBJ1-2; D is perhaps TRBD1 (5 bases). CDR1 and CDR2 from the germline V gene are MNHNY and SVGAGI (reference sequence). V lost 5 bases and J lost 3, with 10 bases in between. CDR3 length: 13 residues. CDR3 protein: CASSPGKYYGYTF. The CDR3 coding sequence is TGTGCCAGCAGTCCAGGGAAGTACTATGGCTACACCTTC.

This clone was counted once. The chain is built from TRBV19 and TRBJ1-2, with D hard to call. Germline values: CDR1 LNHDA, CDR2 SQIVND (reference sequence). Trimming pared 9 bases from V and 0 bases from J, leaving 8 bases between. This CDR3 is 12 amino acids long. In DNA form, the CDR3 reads TGTGCCAGCTCCGGACCTAACTATGGCTACACCTTC. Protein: CASSGPNYGYTF. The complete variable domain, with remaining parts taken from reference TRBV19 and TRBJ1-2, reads DGGITQSPKYLFRKEGQNVTLSCEQNLNHDAMYWYRQDPGQGLRLIYYSQIVNDFQKGDIAEGYSVSREKKESFPLTVTSAQKNPTAFYLCASSGPNYGYTFGSGTRLTVV.

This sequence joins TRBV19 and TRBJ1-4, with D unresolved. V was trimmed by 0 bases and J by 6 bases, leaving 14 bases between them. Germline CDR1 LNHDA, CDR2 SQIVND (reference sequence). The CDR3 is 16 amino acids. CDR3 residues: CASSIEGPRRDEKLFF. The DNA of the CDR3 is TGTGCCAGTAGTATAGAAGGGCCCAGAAGAGATGAAAAACTGTTTTTT.

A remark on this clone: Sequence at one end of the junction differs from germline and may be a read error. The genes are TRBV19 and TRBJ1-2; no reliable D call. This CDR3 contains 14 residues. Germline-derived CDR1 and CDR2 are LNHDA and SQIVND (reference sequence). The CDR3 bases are TGTGCCAGTAGTACCAGGACGGCGTACTATGGCCACACCTTC. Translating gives CASSTRTAYYGHTF.

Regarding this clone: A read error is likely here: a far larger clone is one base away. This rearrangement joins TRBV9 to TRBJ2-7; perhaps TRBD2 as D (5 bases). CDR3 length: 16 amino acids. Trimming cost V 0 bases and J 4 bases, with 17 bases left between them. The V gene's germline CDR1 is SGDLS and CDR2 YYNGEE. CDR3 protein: CASSVGSGSGGYEQYF. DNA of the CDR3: TGTGCCAGCAGCGTAGGGAGTGGATCGGGCGGGTACGAGCAGTACTTC.

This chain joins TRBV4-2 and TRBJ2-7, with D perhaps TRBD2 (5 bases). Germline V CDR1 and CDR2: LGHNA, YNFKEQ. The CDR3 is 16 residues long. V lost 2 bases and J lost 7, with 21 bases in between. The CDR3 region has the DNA TGTGCCAGCAGCCAATACGCTAGGGCCCGACGGGGAGAGCAGTACTTC. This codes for CASSQYARARRGEQYF.

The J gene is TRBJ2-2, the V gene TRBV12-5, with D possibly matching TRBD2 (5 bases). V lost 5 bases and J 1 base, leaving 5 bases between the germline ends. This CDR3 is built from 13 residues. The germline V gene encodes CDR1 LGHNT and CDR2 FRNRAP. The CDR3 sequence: CASGSGNTGELFF. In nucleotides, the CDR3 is TGTGCTAGTGGTAGCGGGAACACCGGGGAGCTGTTTTTT.

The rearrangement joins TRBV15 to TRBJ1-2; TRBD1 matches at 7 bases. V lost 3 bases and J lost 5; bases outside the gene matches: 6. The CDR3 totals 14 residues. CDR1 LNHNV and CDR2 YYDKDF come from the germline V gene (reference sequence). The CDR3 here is CATSRMSGQYGYTF. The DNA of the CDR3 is TGTGCCACCAGCAGGATGTCGGGACAGTATGGCTACACCTTC.

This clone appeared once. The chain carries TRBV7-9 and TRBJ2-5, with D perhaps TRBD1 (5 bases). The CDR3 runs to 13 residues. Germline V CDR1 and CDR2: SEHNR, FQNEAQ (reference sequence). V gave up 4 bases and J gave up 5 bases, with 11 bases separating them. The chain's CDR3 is CASSSQGWETQYF. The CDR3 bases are TGTGCCAGCAGCTCCCAGGGTTGGGAGACCCAGTACTTC.

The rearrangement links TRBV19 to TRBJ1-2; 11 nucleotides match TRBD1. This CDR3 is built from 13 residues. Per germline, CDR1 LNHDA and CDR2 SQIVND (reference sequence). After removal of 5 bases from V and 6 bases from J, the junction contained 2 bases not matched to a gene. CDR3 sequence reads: CASSWGQGDGYTF. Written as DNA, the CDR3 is TGTGCCAGTAGTTGGGGACAGGGGGATGGCTACACCTTC. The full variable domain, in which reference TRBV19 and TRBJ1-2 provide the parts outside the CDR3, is DGGITQSPKYLFRKEGQNVTLSCEQNLNHDAMYWYRQDPGQGLRLIYYSQIVNDFQKGDIAEGYSVSREKKESFPLTVTSAQKNPTAFYLCASSWGQGDGYTFGSGTRLTVV.

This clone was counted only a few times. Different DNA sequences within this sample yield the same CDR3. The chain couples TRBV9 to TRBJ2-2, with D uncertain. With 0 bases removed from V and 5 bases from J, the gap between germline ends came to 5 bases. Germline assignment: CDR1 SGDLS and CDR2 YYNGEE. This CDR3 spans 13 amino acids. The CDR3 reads CASSVGLTGELFF. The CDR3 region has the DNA TGTGCCAGCAGCGTAGGGCTTACCGGGGAGCTGTTTTTT.

CDR3 nucleotides: TGTGCCAGCAGACCCCGGACCGAGCCCTACGAGCAGTACTTC. Translating gives CASRPRTEPYEQYF. The rearrangement joins TRBV2 to TRBJ2-7; D is ambiguous. This CDR3 contains 14 residues. Looked up from germline, CDR1 is SNHLY and CDR2 is FYNNEI. Trimming pared 6 bases from V and 2 bases from J, leaving 14 bases between. The full variable domain, completed using reference TRBV2 and TRBJ2-7, is EPEVTQTPSHQVTQMGQEVILRCVPISNHLYFYWYRQILGQKVEFLVSFYNNEISEKSEIFDDQFSVERPDGSNFTLKIRSTKLEDSAMYFCASRPRTEPYEQYFGPGTRLTVT.

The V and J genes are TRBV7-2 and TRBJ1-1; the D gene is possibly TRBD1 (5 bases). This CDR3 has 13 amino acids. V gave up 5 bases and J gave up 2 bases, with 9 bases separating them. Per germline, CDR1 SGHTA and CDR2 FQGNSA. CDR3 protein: CASSRGINTEAFF. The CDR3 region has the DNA TGTGCCAGCAGCCGGGGGATCAACACTGAAGCTTTCTTT.

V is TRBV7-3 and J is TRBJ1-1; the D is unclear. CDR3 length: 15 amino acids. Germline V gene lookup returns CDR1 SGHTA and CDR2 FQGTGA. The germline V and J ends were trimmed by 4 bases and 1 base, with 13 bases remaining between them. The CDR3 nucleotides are TGTGCCAGCAGCTCACCCGGAACGAAGAACACTGAAGCTTTCTTT. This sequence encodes CASSSPGTKNTEAFF.

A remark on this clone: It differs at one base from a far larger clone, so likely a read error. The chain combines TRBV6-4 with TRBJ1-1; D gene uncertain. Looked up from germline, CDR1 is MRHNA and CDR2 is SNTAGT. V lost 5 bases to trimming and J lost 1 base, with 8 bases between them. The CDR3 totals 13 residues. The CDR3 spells CASSPAENTEAFF. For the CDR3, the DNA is TGTGCCAGCAGTCCCGCAGAGAACACTGAAGCTTTCTTT.

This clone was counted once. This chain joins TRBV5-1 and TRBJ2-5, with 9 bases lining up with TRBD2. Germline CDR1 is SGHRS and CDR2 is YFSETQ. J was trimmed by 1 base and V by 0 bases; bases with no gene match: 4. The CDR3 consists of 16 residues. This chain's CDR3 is CASSLVASGTQETQYF. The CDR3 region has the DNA TGCGCCAGCAGCTTGGTGGCTAGCGGGACCCAAGAGACCCAGTACTTC.

The CDR3 sequence: CASSMGTGVYEQYF. DNA of the CDR3: TGTGCCAGTAGTATGGGGACAGGGGTCTACGAGCAGTACTTC. The V call is TRBV19, the J call TRBJ2-7, with 10 bases fitting TRBD1. After removal of 3 bases from V and 3 bases from J, the junction contained 2 bases not matched to a gene. The CDR3 sequence is 14 residues long. CDR1 and CDR2 (germline): LNHDA, SQIVND (reference sequence). The full variable domain, completed using reference TRBV19 and TRBJ2-7, is DGGITQSPKYLFRKEGQNVTLSCEQNLNHDAMYWYRQDPGQGLRLIYYSQIVNDFQKGDIAEGYSVSREKKESFPLTVTSAQKNPTAFYLCASSMGTGVYEQYFGPGTRLTVT.

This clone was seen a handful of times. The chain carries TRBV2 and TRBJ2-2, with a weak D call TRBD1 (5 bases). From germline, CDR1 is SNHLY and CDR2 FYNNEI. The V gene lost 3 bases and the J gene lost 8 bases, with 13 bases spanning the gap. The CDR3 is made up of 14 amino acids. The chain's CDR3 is CASSEQGIGGELFF. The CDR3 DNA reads TGTGCCAGCAGTGAGCAGGGAATTGGGGGGGAGCTGTTTTTT.

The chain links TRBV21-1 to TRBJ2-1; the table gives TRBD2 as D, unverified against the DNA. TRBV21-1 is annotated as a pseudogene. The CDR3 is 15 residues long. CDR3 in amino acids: CASSKAQRGDNEQFF. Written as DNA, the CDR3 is TGTGCCAGCAGCAAAGCGCAACGGGGGGATAATGAGCAGTTCTTC.

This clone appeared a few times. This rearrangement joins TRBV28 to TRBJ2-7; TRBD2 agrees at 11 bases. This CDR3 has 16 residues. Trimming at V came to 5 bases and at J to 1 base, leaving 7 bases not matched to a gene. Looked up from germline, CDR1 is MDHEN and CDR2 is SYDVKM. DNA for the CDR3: TGTGCCAGCAGTGCCACCGGGACTAGCGGTTCCTACGAGCAGTACTTC. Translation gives CASSATGTSGSYEQYF.

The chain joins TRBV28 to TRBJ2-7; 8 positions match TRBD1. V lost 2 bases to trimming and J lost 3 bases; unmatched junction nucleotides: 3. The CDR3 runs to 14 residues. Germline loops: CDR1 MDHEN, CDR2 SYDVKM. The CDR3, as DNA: TGTGCCAGCAGTTTAGTACAGGGGGTCTACGAGCAGTACTTC. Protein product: CASSLVQGVYEQYF.

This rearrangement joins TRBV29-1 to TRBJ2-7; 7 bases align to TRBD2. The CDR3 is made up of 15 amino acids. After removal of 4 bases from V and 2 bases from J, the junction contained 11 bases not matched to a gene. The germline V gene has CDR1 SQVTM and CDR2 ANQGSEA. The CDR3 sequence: CSVAFQSGGTYEQYF. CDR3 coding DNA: TGCAGCGTTGCGTTCCAATCGGGGGGAACCTACGAGCAGTACTTC.

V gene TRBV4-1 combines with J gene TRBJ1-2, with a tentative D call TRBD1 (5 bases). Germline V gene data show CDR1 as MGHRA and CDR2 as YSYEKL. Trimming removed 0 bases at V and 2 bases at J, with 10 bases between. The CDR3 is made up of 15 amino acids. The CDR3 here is CASSQDGGMNYGYTF. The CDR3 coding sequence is TGCGCCAGCAGCCAAGATGGGGGGATGAACTATGGCTACACCTTC.

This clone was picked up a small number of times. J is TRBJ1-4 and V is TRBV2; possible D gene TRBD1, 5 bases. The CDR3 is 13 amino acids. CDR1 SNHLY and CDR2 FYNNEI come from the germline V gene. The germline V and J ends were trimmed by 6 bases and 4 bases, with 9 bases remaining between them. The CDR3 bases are TGTGCCAGCAGGGGACTCCTTAATGAAAAACTGTTTTTT. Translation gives CASRGLLNEKLFF.

CDR3: CASMRDGGGGEQYF. CDR3 DNA sequence: TGCGCCAGCATGCGGGACGGGGGTGGAGGCGAGCAGTACTTC. This rearrangement joins TRBV5-1 to TRBJ2-7; D may be TRBD2 (6 bases). The V gene lost 6 bases and the J gene lost 6 bases, with 19 bases spanning the gap. Germline CDR1 SGHRS, CDR2 YFSETQ. This CDR3 contains 14 residues.

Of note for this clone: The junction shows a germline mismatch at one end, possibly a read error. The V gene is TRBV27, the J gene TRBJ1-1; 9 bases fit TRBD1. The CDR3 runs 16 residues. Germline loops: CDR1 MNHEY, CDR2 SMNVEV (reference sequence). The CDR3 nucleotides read TGTGCCGGCAGACCCGGGACAGGGAGGGGGAACACTGAAGCTTTCTTT. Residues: CAGRPGTGRGNTEAFF.

Written as DNA, the CDR3 is TGTGCCAGCAGTCCCCGACAGGTTAGCTATGGCTACACCTTC. This gives the protein CASSPRQVSYGYTF. J is TRBJ1-2 and V is TRBV28, with D maybe TRBD1 (6 bases). V was cut by 5 bases and J by 4 bases, with 14 bases left in between. From germline, CDR1 is MDHEN and CDR2 SYDVKM. The CDR3 runs to 14 residues.